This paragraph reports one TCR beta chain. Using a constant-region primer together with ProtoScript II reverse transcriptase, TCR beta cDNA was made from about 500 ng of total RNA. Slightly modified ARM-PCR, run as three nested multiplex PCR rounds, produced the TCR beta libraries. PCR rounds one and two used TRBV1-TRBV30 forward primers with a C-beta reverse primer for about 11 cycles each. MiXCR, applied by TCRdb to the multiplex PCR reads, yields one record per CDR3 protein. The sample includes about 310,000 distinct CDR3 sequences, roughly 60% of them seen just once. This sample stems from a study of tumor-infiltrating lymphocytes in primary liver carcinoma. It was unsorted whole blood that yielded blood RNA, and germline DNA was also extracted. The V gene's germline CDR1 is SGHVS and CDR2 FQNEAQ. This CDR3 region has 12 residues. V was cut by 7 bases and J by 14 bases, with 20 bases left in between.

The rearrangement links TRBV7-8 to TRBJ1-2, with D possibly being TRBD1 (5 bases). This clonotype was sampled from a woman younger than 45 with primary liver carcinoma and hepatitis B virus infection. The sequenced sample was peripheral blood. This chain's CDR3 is CASNLSGQGKTF. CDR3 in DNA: TGTGCCAGCAACCTCTCCGGCCAGGGAAAAACCTTC. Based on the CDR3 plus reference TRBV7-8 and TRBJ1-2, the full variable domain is GAGVSQSPRYKVAKRGQDVALRCDPISGHVSLFWYQQALGQGPEFLTYFQNEAQLDKSGLPSDRFFAERPEGSVSTLKIQRTQQEDSAVYLCASNLSGQGKTFGSGTRLTVV.